This T cell receptor beta chain was recovered during a study of regulatory and conventional T cells in RAG deficiency. Sequencing was performed with immunoSEQ multiplex PCR; in TCRdb, only in-frame clones are kept and a portion is missing. The sample has roughly 34,000 clones, 76% seen once. Genomic DNA came from blood conventional CD4+ T cells gated CD25-low CD127-high. This sample was shared with a second study, whose subject was regulatory T cells. From that paper: Amplification used 52 TRBV primers and 13 TRBJ primers.

The source is a human donor in good health. Sequencing was done on a sample of CD4+ effector T cells sorted from blood.

The DNA of the CDR3 is TGTGCCAGCAGCTTTGATGAGGGGACCCAGTACTTC. It codes for CASSFDEGTQYF. The V gene is TRBV7-2, the J gene TRBJ2-5; tentatively, D is TRBD2 (5 bases). The CDR3 has 12 amino acids. V was trimmed by 3 bases and J by 7 bases, leaving 9 bases between them. Germline CDR1 and CDR2: SGHTA and FQGNSA.